The 19 T cell receptor beta chains below all came from one sample that was sequenced in a study of OX40 agonist ivuxolimab in advanced cancers. The protocol used for the library was the immunoSEQ multiplex PCR assay. TCRdb holds this immuneACCESS table with in-frame rearrangements only. Some clones are missing; in checked studies, unresolved V genes explain under half, and the rest has no known cause. This sample holds about 75,000 clones; roughly nine tenths were observed only once. The ten largest clones add up to 0.3% to 0.4% of the sample. The sample was CD4+ or CD8+ T cells sorted from blood, taken in a trial of the OX40 agonist ivuxolimab. The source of these receptors is an adult with an advanced solid tumor such as melanoma, head and neck, liver or kidney cancer.

The chain carries TRBV27 and TRBJ1-1, with unresolved D. This CDR3 is 14 amino acids long. Germline values: CDR1 MNHEY, CDR2 SMNVEV (reference sequence). V shed 4 bases and J shed 1 base, with 10 bases lying between them. CDR3 sequence reads: CASSSPPGNTEAFF. The CDR3 DNA reads as TGTGCCAGCAGTTCCCCCCCCGGGAACACTGAAGCTTTCTTT.

J is TRBJ1-2 and V is TRBV19; D gene uncertain. The CDR3 is 12 amino acids. Germline V CDR1 and CDR2: LNHDA, SQIVND (reference sequence). Trimming cost V 3 bases and J 10 bases, with 12 bases left between them. CDR3 nucleotide sequence: TGTGCCAGTAGTATTGTAACTGGGGTCTACACCTTC. As protein: CASSIVTGVYTF. Full variable domain (missing parts from reference TRBV19 and TRBJ1-2): DGGITQSPKYLFRKEGQNVTLSCEQNLNHDAMYWYRQDPGQGLRLIYYSQIVNDFQKGDIAEGYSVSREKKESFPLTVTSAQKNPTAFYLCASSIVTGVYTFGSGTRLTVV.

V usage is TRBV5-4 and J usage is TRBJ1-2; D not certain. The CDR3 contains 12 residues. CDR1 and CDR2 (germline): SGHNT, YYREEE (reference sequence). The V gene lost 2 bases and the J gene lost 1 base, with 3 bases spanning the gap. The CDR3 DNA sequence: TGTGCCAGCAGCTTAGATAACTATGGCTACACCTTC. Translated, it gives CASSLDNYGYTF.

V and J are TRBV18 and TRBJ2-1, with 7 bases lining up with TRBD2. The CDR3 contains 15 residues. From germline, CDR1 is KGHSH and CDR2 LQKENI. With 6 bases clipped from V and 2 bases from J, the junction kept 7 bases outside the gene matches. CDR3 in DNA: TGTGCCAGCTCTCATAGCGGGCCCACCTACAATGAGCAGTTCTTC. Translation gives CASSHSGPTYNEQFF.

The CDR3 nucleotides are TGTGCCAGCACCGGATCCGGGGTGGAGATAGCAGAGACCCAGTACTTC. Encoded protein: CASTGSGVEIAETQYF. The V call is TRBV5-4, the J call TRBJ2-5; weak D call: TRBD2 (5 bases). The V gene lost 6 bases and the J gene lost 4 bases, with 22 bases spanning the gap. Germline V gene data show CDR1 as SGHNT and CDR2 as YYREEE (reference sequence). The CDR3 is 16 amino acids.

This chain joins TRBV28 and TRBJ2-1, with D possibly TRBD2 on 6 matching bases. Per germline, CDR1 MDHEN and CDR2 SYDVKM. The CDR3 length is 14 residues. V lost 6 bases and J lost 4, with 13 bases in between. CDR3 in DNA: TGTGCCAGCAGGGACGGGAGTCTGTACAATGAGCAGTTCTTC. Protein product: CASRDGSLYNEQFF.

This sequence joins TRBV6-1 and TRBJ1-2; D is undetermined. The CDR3 is 12 amino acids. The ends were cut back, 3 bases at V and 4 bases at J, with 6 bases in the middle. CDR1 MNHNS and CDR2 SASEGT come from the germline V gene. Here the CDR3 reads CASSDYSYGYTF. CDR3 bases: TGTGCCAGCAGTGACTACAGCTATGGCTACACCTTC.

This sequence joins TRBV5-1 and TRBJ2-5; D is unclear. The germline V gene encodes CDR1 SGHRS and CDR2 YFSETQ. The CDR3 spans 12 residues. Trimming cost V 0 bases and J 5 bases, with 5 bases left between them. The CDR3, as DNA: TGCGCCAGCAGCTTGGGGCTGGAGACCCAGTACTTC. Protein: CASSLGLETQYF.

V gene TRBV5-6 combines with J gene TRBJ1-1; 7 bases are a match to TRBD1. This CDR3 contains 15 residues. Per the germline V gene, CDR1 is SGHDT and CDR2 is YYEEEE. Losses at the gene ends were 0 bases for V and 5 bases for J; bases not matched to a gene: 7. For the CDR3, the DNA is TGTGCCAGCAGCTTGGGTCGTGCAGGGGGGACTGAAGCTTTCTTT. This codes for CASSLGRAGGTEAFF.

J is TRBJ2-7 and V is TRBV6-4; D is perhaps TRBD1 (5 bases). Per germline, CDR1 MRHNA and CDR2 SNTAGT. V lost 2 bases and J lost 4, with 12 bases in between. CDR3 length equals 14 residues. The CDR3 sequence is CASSDGYRSYEQYF. CDR3 DNA sequence: TGTGCCAGCAGTGACGGTTACAGGTCTTACGAGCAGTACTTC.

This chain joins TRBV7-6 and TRBJ1-6; D unresolved. The CDR3 runs to 16 residues. Trimming took 5 bases from V and 6 from J, leaving 17 bases between them. Germline CDR1 reads SGHVS; CDR2 reads FNYEAQ. In DNA, the CDR3 is TGTGCCAGCAGCCAGGAGACCGCCGGGGTTAATTCACCCCTCCACTTT. Its translation: CASSQETAGVNSPLHF. The full variable domain, completed using reference TRBV7-6 and TRBJ1-6, is GAGVSQSPRYKVTKRGQDVALRCDPISGHVSLYWYRQALGQGPEFLTYFNYEAQQDKSGLPNDRFSAERPEGSISTLTIQRTEQRDSAMYRCASSQETAGVNSPLHFGNGTRLTVT.

The V call is TRBV5-4, the J call TRBJ2-1; 8 bases are a match to TRBD2. The CDR3 sequence is 15 residues long. Germline CDR1 is SGHNT and CDR2 is YYREEE (reference sequence). Losses at the gene ends were 4 bases for V and 12 bases for J; bases not matched to a gene: 15. The CDR3 nucleotides read TGTGCCAGCAGCCCTCCCACGGGAGGGCCGTCGGGGCAGTTCTTC. Its protein product is CASSPPTGGPSGQFF.

The chain links TRBV18 to TRBJ2-3; tentatively, D is TRBD1 (5 bases). V was pared by 2 bases and J by 1 base, with 19 bases between. From germline, CDR1 is KGHSH and CDR2 LQKENI. The CDR3 loop spans 18 amino acids. CDR3 coding DNA: TGTGCCAGCTCACCAGTGGGGCCAGGGCCTCGGGGCACAGATACGCAGTATTTT. It is translated as CASSPVGPGPRGTDTQYF.

The rearrangement joins TRBV7-2 to TRBJ2-7; D is perhaps TRBD2 (5 bases). With 1 base removed from V and 4 bases from J, the gap between germline ends came to 8 bases. Germline CDR1 and CDR2: SGHTA and FQGNSA. CDR3 length: 13 residues. The CDR3 region has the DNA TGTGCCAGCAGCTTAGGCGGGCCATACGAGCAGTACTTC. Translating it yields CASSLGGPYEQYF.

V is TRBV18 and J is TRBJ2-4, with TRBD1 matching 7 bases. V lost 4 bases to trimming and J lost 9 bases; unmatched junction nucleotides: 12. CDR1 is KGHSH, CDR2 LQKENI, per germline. The CDR3 extends over 15 amino acids. The CDR3 DNA sequence: TGTGCCAGCTCACTCGACCAGGGGGATTGGGTCATTCAGTACTTC. The encoded protein is CASSLDQGDWVIQYF.

The chain employs TRBV10-3 and TRBJ2-7; D remains unclear. V was shortened by 3 bases and J by 0 bases, with 9 bases between the two germline ends. The CDR3 covers 14 residues. Germline lookup yields CDR1 ENHRY and CDR2 SYGVKD. Here the CDR3 reads CAISEWQSSYEQYF. The CDR3, as DNA: TGTGCCATCAGTGAATGGCAGTCCTCCTACGAGCAGTACTTC.

The chain is built from TRBV6-6 and TRBJ1-6; unclear D gene. From germline, CDR1 is MNHNY and CDR2 SVGAGI (reference sequence). This CDR3 region has 12 residues. Trimming left V 1 base short and J 10 bases short, with 5 bases between. The CDR3 nucleotides read TGTGCCAGCAGTTACTTGTACTCACCCCTCCACTTT. Protein: CASSYLYSPLHF.

The rearrangement links TRBV5-4 to TRBJ2-2; D is undetermined. In germline, CDR1 is SGHNT, CDR2 YYREEE (reference sequence). V dropped 4 bases and J dropped 2 bases, with 18 bases sitting between them. This CDR3 spans 17 amino acids. The CDR3 DNA is TGTGCCAGCAGCGCCCCCGGACGGAGCTTTAACACCGGGGAGCTGTTTTTT. Protein: CASSAPGRSFNTGELFF. Together with reference TRBV5-4 and TRBJ2-2, the CDR3 gives the full variable domain: ETGVTQSPTHLIKTRGQQVTLRCSSQSGHNTVSWYQQALGQGPQFIFQYYREEENGRGNFPPRFSGLQFPNYSSELNVNALELDDSALYLCASSAPGRSFNTGELFFGEGSRLTVL.

In nucleotides, the CDR3 is TGTGCCAGTAGTATAAGGCAGCAAGTAGCCAAAAACATTCAGTACTTC. Protein product: CASSIRQQVAKNIQYF. The chain links TRBV19 to TRBJ2-4; no firm D call. This CDR3 is built from 16 residues. V shed 2 bases and J shed 0 bases, with 11 bases lying between them. Germline CDR1 and CDR2: LNHDA and SQIVND (reference sequence). Full variable domain (missing parts from reference TRBV19 and TRBJ2-4): DGGITQSPKYLFRKEGQNVTLSCEQNLNHDAMYWYRQDPGQGLRLIYYSQIVNDFQKGDIAEGYSVSREKKESFPLTVTSAQKNPTAFYLCASSIRQQVAKNIQYFGAGTRLSVL.